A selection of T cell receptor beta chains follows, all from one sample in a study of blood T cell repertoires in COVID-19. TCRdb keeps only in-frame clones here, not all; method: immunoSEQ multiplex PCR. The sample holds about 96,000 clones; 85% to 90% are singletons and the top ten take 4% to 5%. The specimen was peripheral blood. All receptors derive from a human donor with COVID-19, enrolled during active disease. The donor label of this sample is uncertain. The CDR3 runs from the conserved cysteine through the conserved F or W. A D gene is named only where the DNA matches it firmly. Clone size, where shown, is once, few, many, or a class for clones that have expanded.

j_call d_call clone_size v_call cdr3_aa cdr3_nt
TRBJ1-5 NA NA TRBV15 CATSTGPTRGNQPQHF TGTGCCACCAGCACTGGGCCCACGAGAGGCAATCAGCCCCAGCATTTT
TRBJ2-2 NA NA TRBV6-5 CASRLRGGGGELFF TGTGCCAGCAGACTGAGGGGAGGCGGCGGGGAGCTGTTTTTT
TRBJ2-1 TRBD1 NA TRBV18 CASSSGTGSYNEQFF TGTGCCAGCTCATCCGGGACAGGGAGCTACAATGAGCAGTTCTTC
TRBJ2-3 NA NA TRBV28 CAVRGTGTDTQYF TGTGCCGTTAGGGGAACAGGGACAGATACGCAGTATTTT
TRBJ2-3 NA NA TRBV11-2 CASSSRLTDTQYF TGTGCCAGCAGCTCCCGACTCACAGATACGCAGTATTTT
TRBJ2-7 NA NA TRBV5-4 CASSRDLNSYEQYF TGTGCCAGCAGCAGGGACTTAAACTCCTACGAGCAGTACTTC
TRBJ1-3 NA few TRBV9 CASSVGVHSGNTIYF TGTGCCAGCAGCGTAGGAGTCCACTCTGGAAACACCATATATTTT
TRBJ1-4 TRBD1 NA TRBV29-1 CSVGGEQGARGNEKLFF TGCAGCGTCGGAGGTGAGCAGGGGGCACGCGGTAATGAAAAACTGTTTTTT
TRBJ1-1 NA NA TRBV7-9 CASSLMEDTEAFF TGTGCCAGCAGCTTAATGGAGGACACTGAAGCTTTCTTT
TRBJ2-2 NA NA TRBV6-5 CASLRGGTGELFF TGTGCCAGCCTAAGGGGTGGGACCGGGGAGCTGTTTTTT
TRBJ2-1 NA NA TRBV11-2 CASSLDHSRGEQFF TGTGCCAGCAGCTTAGATCACTCCCGCGGTGAGCAGTTCTTC
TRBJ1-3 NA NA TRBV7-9 CASGQNSDTIYF TGTGCCAGCGGGCAGAACTCGGACACCATATATTTT
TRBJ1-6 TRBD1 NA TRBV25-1 CASKTGDSPLHF TGTGCCAGCAAGACAGGGGATTCACCCCTCCACTTT
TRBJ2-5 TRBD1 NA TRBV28 CASTRQGRGQETQYF TGTGCCAGTACGCGACAGGGTCGGGGCCAAGAGACCCAGTACTTC
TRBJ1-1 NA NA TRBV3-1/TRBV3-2 CASSLSGDTEAFF TGTGCCAGCAGCCTATCGGGGGACACTGAAGCTTTCTTT
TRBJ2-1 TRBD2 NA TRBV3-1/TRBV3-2 CASSHLAGASEQFF TGTGCCAGCAGCCATCTAGCGGGGGCTTCTGAGCAGTTCTTC
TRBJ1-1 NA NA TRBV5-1 CASGPSGQSGTEAFF TGCGCCAGCGGCCCCTCAGGGCAGTCTGGGACTGAAGCTTTCTTT
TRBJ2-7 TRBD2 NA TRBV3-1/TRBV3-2 CASSPASGGLYEQYF TGTGCCAGCAGCCCGGCTAGCGGGGGACTCTACGAGCAGTACTTC
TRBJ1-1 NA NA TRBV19 CASSIGNRATEAFF TGTGCCAGTAGTATAGGTAACAGGGCTACTGAAGCTTTCTTT
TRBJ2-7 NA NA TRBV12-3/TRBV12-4 CASSLSSSYEQYF TGTGCCAGCAGTCTCTCGAGCTCCTACGAGCAGTACTTC
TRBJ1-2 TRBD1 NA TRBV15 CATSRAGQGNGYTF TGTGCCACCAGCAGAGCGGGACAGGGGAATGGCTACACCTTC
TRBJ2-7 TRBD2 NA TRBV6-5 CASRASGRAYEQYF TGTGCCAGCAGGGCTAGCGGGAGGGCCTACGAGCAGTACTTC
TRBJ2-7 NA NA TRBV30 CAWRDRDTVYEQYF TGTGCCTGGAGAGACCGGGACACGGTTTACGAGCAGTACTTC
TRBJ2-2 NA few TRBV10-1 CASSPSRGTGELFF TGCGCCAGCAGTCCCAGCCGGGGCACCGGGGAGCTGTTTTTT
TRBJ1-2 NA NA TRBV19 CASMVRASGYTF TGTGCCAGTATGGTCAGGGCGTCTGGCTACACCTTC
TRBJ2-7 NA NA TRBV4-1 CASSQGASGSSTHEQYF TGCGCCAGCAGCCAAGGGGCCTCAGGGTCTTCGACCCACGAGCAGTACTTC
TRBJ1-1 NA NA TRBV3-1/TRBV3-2 CASSQDKNTEAFF TGTGCCAGCAGCCAAGATAAGAACACTGAAGCTTTCTTT
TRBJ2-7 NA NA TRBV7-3 CASSLSTGQPPHEQYF TGTGCCAGCAGCCTAAGCACGGGACAACCACCGCACGAGCAGTACTTC
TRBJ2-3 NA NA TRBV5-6 CASSHPCRGGTDTQYF TGTGCCAGCAGCCACCCCTGTAGAGGCGGCACAGATACGCAGTATTTT
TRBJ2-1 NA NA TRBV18 CASSRGGDSYNEQFF TGTGCCAGCTCACGAGGGGGGGACTCCTACAATGAGCAGTTCTTC
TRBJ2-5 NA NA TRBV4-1 CASSQELGLAIETQYF TGCGCCAGCAGCCAAGAACTAGGGCTAGCGATCGAGACCCAGTACTTC
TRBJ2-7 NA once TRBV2 CASSKWQIDEQYF TGTGCCAGCAGTAAGTGGCAGATTGACGAGCAGTACTTC
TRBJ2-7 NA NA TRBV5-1 CASSLGTVSLDEQYF TGCGCCAGCAGCTTGGGGACAGTGAGTCTCGACGAGCAGTACTTC
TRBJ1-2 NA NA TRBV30 CAWSAGRRGYTF TGTGCCTGGAGTGCCGGGAGGAGAGGCTACACCTTC
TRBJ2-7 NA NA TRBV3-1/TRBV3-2 CASSLSLYDEQYF TGTGCCAGCAGCTTAAGCCTATACGACGAGCAGTACTTC
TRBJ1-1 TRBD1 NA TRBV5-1 CASSLGGSTEAFF TGCGCCAGCAGCTTAGGGGGCTCCACTGAAGCTTTCTTT
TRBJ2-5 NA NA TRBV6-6 CASRDIPQETQYF TGTGCCAGCCGGGACATACCCCAAGAGACCCAGTACTTC
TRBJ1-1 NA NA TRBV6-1 CASSERGLNTEAFF TGTGCCAGCAGTGAAAGGGGCTTGAACACTGAAGCTTTCTTT
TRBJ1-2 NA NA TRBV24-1 CATGDRRFNYGYTF TGTGCCACCGGTGACAGGCGCTTTAACTATGGCTACACCTTC
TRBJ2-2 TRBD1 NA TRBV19 CASTPGQGRKNTGELFF TGTGCCAGTACCCCGGGACAGGGGCGAAAAAACACCGGGGAGCTGTTTTTT
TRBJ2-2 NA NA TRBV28 CASSLPLNTGELFF TGTGCCAGCAGTTTGCCACTCAACACCGGGGAGCTGTTTTTT
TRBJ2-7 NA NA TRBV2 CASSGDKIYEQYF TGTGCCAGCAGCGGGGACAAAATCTACGAGCAGTACTTC
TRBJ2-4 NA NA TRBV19 CASSSGRDNIQYF TGTGCCAGTAGTAGTGGCAGGGATAACATTCAGTACTTC
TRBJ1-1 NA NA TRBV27 CASSRGRNTEAFF TGTGCCAGCAGCAGGGGCCGGAACACTGAAGCTTTCTTT
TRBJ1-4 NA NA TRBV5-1 CASSPDSSTNEKLFF TGCGCCAGCAGCCCGGACAGCTCAACTAATGAAAAACTGTTTTTT
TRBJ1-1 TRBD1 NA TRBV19 CASSIRDRVTLGPLENTEAFF TGTGCCAGTAGTATCCGGGACAGGGTAACCCTCGGCCCCTTGGAGAACACTGAAGCTTTCTTT
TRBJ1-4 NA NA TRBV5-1 CASSNPETTNEKLFF TGCGCCAGCTCTAATCCGGAGACAACTAATGAAAAACTGTTTTTT
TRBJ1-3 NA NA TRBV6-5 CASSLGHGDTIYF TGTGCCAGCAGTTTAGGCCACGGGGACACCATATATTTT
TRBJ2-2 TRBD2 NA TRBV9 CASSVGRGANTGELFF TGTGCCAGCAGCGTGGGACGGGGGGCGAACACCGGGGAGCTGTTTTTT
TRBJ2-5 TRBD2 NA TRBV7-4 CASSFGLAGPEGETQYF TGTGCCAGCAGCTTCGGACTAGCGGGGCCTGAAGGAGAGACCCAGTACTTC
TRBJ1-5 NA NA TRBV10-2 CASSPTDGGNQPQHF TGCGCCAGCAGCCCAACGGACGGGGGCAATCAGCCCCAGCATTTT
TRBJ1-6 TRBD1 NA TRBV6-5 CASSPRGETSPLHF TGTGCCAGCAGCCCCAGGGGGGAGACTTCACCCCTCCACTTT
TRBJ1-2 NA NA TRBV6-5 CASRAASQYYGYTF TGTGCCAGCAGGGCCGCATCTCAATACTATGGCTACACCTTC
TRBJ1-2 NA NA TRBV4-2 CASRVVYGYTF TGTGCCAGCAGAGTGGTCTATGGCTACACCTTC
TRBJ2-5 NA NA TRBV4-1 CASSQAGPFTSTQETQYF TGCGCCAGCAGCCAAGCCGGCCCATTCACTAGCACCCAAGAGACCCAGTACTTC
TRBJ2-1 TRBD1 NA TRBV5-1 CASSTGDRDNEQFF TGCGCCAGCAGCACGGGGGACAGGGACAATGAGCAGTTCTTC